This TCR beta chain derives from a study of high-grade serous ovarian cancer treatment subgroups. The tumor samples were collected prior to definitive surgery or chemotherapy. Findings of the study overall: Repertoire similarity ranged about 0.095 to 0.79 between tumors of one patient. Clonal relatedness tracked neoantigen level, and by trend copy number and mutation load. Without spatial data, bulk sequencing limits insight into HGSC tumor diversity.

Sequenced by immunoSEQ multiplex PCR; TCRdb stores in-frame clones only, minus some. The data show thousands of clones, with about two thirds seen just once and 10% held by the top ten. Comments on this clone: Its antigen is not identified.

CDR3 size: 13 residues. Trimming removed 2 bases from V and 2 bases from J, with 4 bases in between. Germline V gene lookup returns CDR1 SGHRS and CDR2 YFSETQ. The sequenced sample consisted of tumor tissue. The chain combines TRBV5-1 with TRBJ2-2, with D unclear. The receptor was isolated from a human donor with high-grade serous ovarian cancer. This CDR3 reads CASSFKNTGELFF. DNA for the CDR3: TGCGCCAGCAGCTTTAAAAACACCGGGGAGCTGTTTTTT.